The rows below give T cell receptor beta chains drawn from one sample of a study of blood T cell repertoires in COVID-19. Assay used: immunoSEQ multiplex PCR; TCRdb lists only in-frame clones, some missing. The sample contains around 16,000 clones, about 88% of which appear only once. Sequencing was carried out using peripheral blood. Receptors originate from a man in his 60s with acute or convalescent COVID-19. Each CDR3 is given with its conserved first and last residue. The D gene is left open where the match is weak. Part of the rows lack a size; the others show once, few, many or a class for expanded clones.

TRBV5-1	-	TRBJ2-5	-	CASSPGWFQETQYF	TGCGCCAGCAGCCCCGGTTGGTTCCAAGAGACCCAGTACTTC
TRBV6-2/TRBV6-3	-	TRBJ1-5	TRBD1	CASSYDPGTGDQPQHF	TGTGCCAGCAGTTACGACCCCGGGACAGGGGATCAGCCCCAGCATTTT
TRBV7-2	-	TRBJ2-3	-	CASSLQGKTDTQYF	TGTGCCAGCAGCTTACAGGGGAAGACAGATACGCAGTATTTT
TRBV30	-	TRBJ2-7	TRBD1	CAWRGRQGTYEQYF	TGTGCCTGGAGGGGACGACAGGGGACCTACGAGCAGTACTTC
TRBV9	-	TRBJ1-1	-	CASSVGLMNTEAFF	TGTGCCAGCAGCGTAGGACTTATGAACACTGAAGCTTTCTTT
TRBV10-3	-	TRBJ1-5	-	CATGRDNQPQHF	TGTGCCACCGGTAGAGACAATCAGCCCCAGCATTTT
TRBV6-5	-	TRBJ1-2	-	CASSYDRNYGYTF	TGTGCCAGCAGTTACGACAGAAACTATGGCTACACCTTC
TRBV19	-	TRBJ2-6	TRBD2	CASSPREGRYRGANVLTF	TGTGCCAGTAGTCCCCGGGAGGGGCGATACAGGGGGGCCAACGTCCTGACTTTC
TRBV6-6	-	TRBJ1-6	TRBD1	CASSRGQGSPLHF	TGTGCCAGCAGCCGAGGACAGGGCTCACCCCTCCACTTT
TRBV6-5	-	TRBJ2-7	-	CASSWTERGSYEQYF	TGTGCCAGCAGTTGGACGGAGAGGGGGTCCTACGAGCAGTACTTC
TRBV14	-	TRBJ1-2	-	CASSQNVYGYTF	TGTGCCAGCAGTCAGAACGTCTATGGCTACACCTTC
TRBV7-9	-	TRBJ2-5	TRBD1	CASRFMGTGEETQYF	TGTGCCAGCAGATTCATGGGGACAGGGGAAGAGACCCAGTACTTC
TRBV9	-	TRBJ2-7	-	CASSVWTRVCYEQYF	TGTGCCAGCAGCGTTTGGACACGAGTATGTTACGAGCAGTACTTC
TRBV19	-	TRBJ2-2	-	CATKRGPANTGELFF	TGTGCCACCAAAAGAGGGCCGGCGAACACCGGGGAGCTGTTTTTT
TRBV28	-	TRBJ2-2	TRBD1	CASMIWGQGRKNTGELFF	TGTGCCAGCATGATCTGGGGACAGGGTAGGAAGAACACCGGGGAGCTGTTTTTT
TRBV3-1/TRBV3-2	-	TRBJ2-1	TRBD2	CASSPNLAGGRNEQFF	TGTGCCAGCAGCCCAAATCTAGCGGGGGGGCGGAATGAGCAGTTCTTC
TRBV7-3	-	TRBJ2-1	-	CASSPNGVRGTYNEQFF	TGTGCCAGCAGCCCCAATGGAGTACGAGGTACCTACAATGAGCAGTTCTTC
TRBV19	-	TRBJ1-5	-	CATAIGTHSNQPQHF	TGTGCCACTGCGATAGGGACACATAGCAATCAGCCCCAGCATTTT
TRBV9	-	TRBJ1-3	-	CASSAPLIGNSGNTIYF	TGTGCCAGCAGCGCCCCACTGATCGGGAACTCTGGAAACACCATATATTTT
TRBV2	-	TRBJ1-1	-	CASSYQSARNTEAFF	TGTGCCAGCAGCTACCAATCTGCCCGAAACACTGAAGCTTTCTTT
TRBV4-1	-	TRBJ2-3	TRBD2	CASSQDRGRGGPDTQYF	TGCGCCAGCAGCCAAGATCGCGGGCGGGGGGGCCCAGATACGCAGTATTTT
TRBV5-6	-	TRBJ1-1	-	CASSFDSEAFF	TGTGCCAGCAGCTTTGACAGCGAAGCTTTCTTT
TRBV28	once	TRBJ2-5	-	CASSSPDRQETQYF	TGTGCCAGCAGTTCCCCGGACAGACAAGAGACCCAGTACTTC
TRBV7-2	-	TRBJ1-3	TRBD1	CASSSGQTSRNTIYF	TGTGCCAGCAGCTCGGGACAGACCTCAAGGAACACCATATATTTT
TRBV4-2	-	TRBJ2-1	-	CASSQEATDYNEQFF	TGTGCCAGCAGCCAAGAAGCGACGGACTACAATGAGCAGTTCTTC
TRBV10-2	-	TRBJ2-5	TRBD2	CASRPSGGETQYF	TGCGCCAGCAGACCTAGCGGGGGAGAGACCCAGTACTTC
TRBV15	-	TRBJ2-1	TRBD1	CATSRTGSYNEQFF	TGTGCCACCAGCAGGACAGGGTCCTACAATGAGCAGTTCTTC
TRBV5-1	few	TRBJ2-7	TRBD1	CASSLDSGTAAYEQYF	TGCGCCAGCAGCTTGGACTCCGGGACAGCGGCCTACGAGCAGTACTTC
TRBV7-2	once	TRBJ1-6	-	CASSLQWGNSPLHF	TGTGCCAGCAGCTTACAGTGGGGCAATTCACCCCTCCACTTT
TRBV7-2	-	TRBJ1-2	-	CASSLASASVYGYTF	TGTGCCAGCAGCTTAGCGTCCGCCAGCGTCTATGGCTACACCTTC
TRBV28	-	TRBJ2-7	-	CASRPDRTAYEQYF	TGTGCCAGCAGACCCGACAGGACAGCCTACGAGCAGTACTTC